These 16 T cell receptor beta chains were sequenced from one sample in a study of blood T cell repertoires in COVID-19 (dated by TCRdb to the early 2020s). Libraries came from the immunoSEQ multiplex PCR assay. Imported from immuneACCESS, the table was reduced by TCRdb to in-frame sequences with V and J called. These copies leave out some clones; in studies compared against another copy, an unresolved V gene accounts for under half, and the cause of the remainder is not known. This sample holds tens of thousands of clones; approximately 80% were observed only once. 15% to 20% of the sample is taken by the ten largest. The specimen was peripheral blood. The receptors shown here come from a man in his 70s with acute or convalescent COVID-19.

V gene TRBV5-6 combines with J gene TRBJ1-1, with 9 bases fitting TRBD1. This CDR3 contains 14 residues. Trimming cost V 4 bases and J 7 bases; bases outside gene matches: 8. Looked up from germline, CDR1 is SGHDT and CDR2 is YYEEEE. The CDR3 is CASSGGTGFGEAFF. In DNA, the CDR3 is TGTGCCAGCAGCGGCGGGACAGGGTTCGGTGAAGCTTTCTTT.

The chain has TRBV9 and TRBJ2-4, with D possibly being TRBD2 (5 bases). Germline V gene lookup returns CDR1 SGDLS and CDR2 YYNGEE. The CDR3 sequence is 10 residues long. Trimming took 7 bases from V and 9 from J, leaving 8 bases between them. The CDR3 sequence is CASGEPIQYF. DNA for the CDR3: TGTGCCAGCGGGGAGCCCATTCAGTACTTC.

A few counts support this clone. The CDR3 is CASSFSGGGTGELFF. The CDR3, as DNA: TGTGCCAGCAGCTTTAGCGGGGGGGGCACCGGGGAGCTGTTTTTT. The rearrangement uses TRBV5-4 and TRBJ2-2; 11 bases are shared with TRBD2. Germline CDR1 SGHNT, CDR2 YYREEE (reference sequence). CDR3 size: 15 residues. V lost 2 bases and J lost 4; bases outside the gene matches: 1.

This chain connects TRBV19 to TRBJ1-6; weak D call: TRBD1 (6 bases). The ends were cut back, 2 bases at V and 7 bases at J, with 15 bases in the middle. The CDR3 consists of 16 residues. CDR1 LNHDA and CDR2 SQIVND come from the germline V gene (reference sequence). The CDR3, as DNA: TGTGCCAGTAGTATAAAAGCAGGGGCTCTGAATTCACCCCTCCACTTT. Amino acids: CASSIKAGALNSPLHF.

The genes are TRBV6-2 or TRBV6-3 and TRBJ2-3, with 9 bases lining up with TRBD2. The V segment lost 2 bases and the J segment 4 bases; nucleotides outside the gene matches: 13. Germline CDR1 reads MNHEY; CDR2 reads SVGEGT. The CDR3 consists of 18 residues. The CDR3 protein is CASSYLLAAGGQADTQYF. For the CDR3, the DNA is TGTGCCAGCAGTTACCTCCTCGCAGCGGGGGGCCAGGCAGATACGCAGTATTTT.

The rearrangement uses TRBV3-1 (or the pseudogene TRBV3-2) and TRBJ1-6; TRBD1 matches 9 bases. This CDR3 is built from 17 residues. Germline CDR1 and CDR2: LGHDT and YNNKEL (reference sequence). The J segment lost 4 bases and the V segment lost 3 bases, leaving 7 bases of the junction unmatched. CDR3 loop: CASSQPGQGKYNSPLHF. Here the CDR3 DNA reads TGTGCCAGCAGCCAGCCGGGACAGGGAAAGTATAATTCACCCCTCCACTTT.

This chain's CDR3 is CASSLGRGTGYTF. For the CDR3, the DNA is TGTGCCAGCAGCCTGGGGCGGGGTACTGGCTACACCTTC. This chain joins TRBV27 and TRBJ1-2, with D tentatively TRBD1 (5 bases). V gave up 6 bases and J gave up 7 bases, with 15 bases separating them. The CDR3 sequence is 13 residues long. The V gene's germline CDR1 is MNHEY and CDR2 SMNVEV (reference sequence).

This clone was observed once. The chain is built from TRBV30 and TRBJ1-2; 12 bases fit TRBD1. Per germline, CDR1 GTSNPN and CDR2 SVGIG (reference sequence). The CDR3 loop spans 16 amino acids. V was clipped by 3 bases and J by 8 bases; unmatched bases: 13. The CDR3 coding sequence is TGTGCCTGGAGGGTCCGGGGGGGACAGGGGGCGAGGGGCTACACCTTC. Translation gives CAWRVRGGQGARGYTF.

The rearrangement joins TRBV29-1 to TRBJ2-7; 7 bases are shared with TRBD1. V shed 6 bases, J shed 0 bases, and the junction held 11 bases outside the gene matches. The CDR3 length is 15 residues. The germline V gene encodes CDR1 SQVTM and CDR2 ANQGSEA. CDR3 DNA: TGCAGCGTGAGTTACAGGGGCGGTAGCTCCTACGAGCAGTACTTC. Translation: CSVSYRGGSSYEQYF.

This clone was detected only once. This CDR3 is CASSPGSYNSPLHF. The DNA for the CDR3 is TGTGCCAGCAGCCCGGGCTCCTATAATTCACCCCTCCACTTT. This chain joins TRBV7-2 and TRBJ1-6; no clear D gene. CDR1 is SGHTA and CDR2 is FQGNSA in the germline V gene. V was pared by 5 bases and J by 0 bases, with 5 bases between. The CDR3 consists of 14 residues.

The CDR3 sequence: CASSLRDFYELQETQYF. The CDR3 DNA sequence: TGTGCCAGCTCACTTAGGGACTTCTATGAACTTCAAGAGACCCAGTACTTC. The rearrangement links TRBV18 to TRBJ2-5; weak D call: TRBD2 (6 bases). The V end was cut by 4 bases, the J end by 2 bases, with 20 bases between. The germline V gene has CDR1 KGHSH and CDR2 LQKENI. The CDR3 runs 17 residues.

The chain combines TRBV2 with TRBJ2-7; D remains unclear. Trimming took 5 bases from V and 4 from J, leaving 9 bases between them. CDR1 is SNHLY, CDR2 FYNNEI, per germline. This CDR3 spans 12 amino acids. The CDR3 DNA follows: TGTGCCAGCAGTCCCCAGGTTTACGAGCAGTACTTC. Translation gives CASSPQVYEQYF. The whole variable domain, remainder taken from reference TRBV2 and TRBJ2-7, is EPEVTQTPSHQVTQMGQEVILRCVPISNHLYFYWYRQILGQKVEFLVSFYNNEISEKSEIFDDQFSVERPDGSNFTLKIRSTKLEDSAMYFCASSPQVYEQYFGPGTRLTVT.

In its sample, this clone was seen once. The CDR3 reads CASSTASGGNEQFF. CDR3 coding DNA: TGTGCCAGCAGCACCGCTAGCGGGGGGAATGAGCAGTTCTTC. J is TRBJ2-1 and V is TRBV9; TRBD2 matches at 11 bases. The CDR3 has 14 residues. Germline-derived CDR1 and CDR2 are SGDLS and YYNGEE. J gave up 7 bases and V 4 bases, and 4 bases lay outside the gene matches.

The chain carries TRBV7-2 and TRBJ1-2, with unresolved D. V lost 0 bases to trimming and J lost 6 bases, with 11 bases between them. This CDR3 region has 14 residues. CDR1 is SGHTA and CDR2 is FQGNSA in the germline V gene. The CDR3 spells CASSLAPGVDGYTF. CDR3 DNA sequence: TGTGCCAGCAGCTTAGCCCCGGGTGTAGATGGCTACACCTTC.

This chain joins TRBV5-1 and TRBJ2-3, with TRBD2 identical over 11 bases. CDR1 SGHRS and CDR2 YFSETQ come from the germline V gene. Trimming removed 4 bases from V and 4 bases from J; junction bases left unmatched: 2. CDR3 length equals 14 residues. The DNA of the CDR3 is TGCGCCAGCAGCCCACTAGCGGGGGCAGATACGCAGTATTTT. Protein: CASSPLAGADTQYF.

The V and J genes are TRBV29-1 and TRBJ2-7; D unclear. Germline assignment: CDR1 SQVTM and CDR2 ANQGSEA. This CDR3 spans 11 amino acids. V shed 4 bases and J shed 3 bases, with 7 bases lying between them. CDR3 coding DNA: TGCAGCGTTGTCCTTAGCTACGAGCAGTACTTC. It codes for CSVVLSYEQYF.